This T cell receptor (beta chain) was found in a study of response to subunit inactivated influenza vaccine. Overall study results and limits: The authors offered the suggestion that each seasonal influenza vaccination recruits few new T cells.

This clonotype was counted only a few times. Its specificity is not known. The V and J ends lost 5 bases and 1 base, in that order; junction bases with no gene match: 9. The CDR3 consists of 16 residues. TCRdb redid the calling of the RT-PCR reads with MiXCR, one entry per CDR3 protein. Here the sample spans 500,000 to 600,000 distinct CDR3 sequences, over 10% being singletons. The chain recombines TRBV12-3 or TRBV12-4 with TRBJ1-1, with 8 bases matching TRBD1. This TCR was recovered from a middle-aged man who received an inactivated influenza vaccine. The starting material was PBMCs from blood, obtained roughly 48 days after vaccination. In DNA, the CDR3 is TGTGCCAGCAGTCCCGGGACAGGTCCGCGGAACACTGAAGCTTTCTTT. As protein: CASSPGTGPRNTEAFF.